Following are 16 T cell receptor beta chains from one sample sequenced in a study of monozygotic twins with inflammatory bowel disease. Following a re-call of the 5' RACE reads, TCRdb has one entry per CDR3 protein and lacks DNA. The repertoire shows roughly 100,000 distinct CDR3 sequences; the top ten hold 1.9%. What was sequenced was blood. Receptors were obtained from a human donor with ulcerative colitis or Crohn's disease, or a healthy co-twin of an affected twin (not recorded which).

The V and J genes are TRBV6-2 or TRBV6-3 and TRBJ2-1; TCRdb gives TRBD1 as the D gene, but with no DNA this cannot be confirmed. The CDR3 has 14 residues. Per the germline V gene, CDR1 is MNHEY and CDR2 is SVGEGT. The CDR3: CAARAGGRPNEQFF.

The chain carries TRBV6-2 or TRBV6-3 and TRBJ1-3; TCRdb's D call, TRBD1, is unchecked because there is no DNA. The CDR3 is 20 residues long. CDR1 and CDR2 (germline): MNHEY, SVGEGT. CDR3 in amino acids: CASSYSVGTGGKYTGNTIYF.

The CDR3 sequence is CAIRLAGYEQYF. The rearrangement joins TRBV7-9 to TRBJ2-7; lacking DNA, the TRBD2 call made by TCRdb goes unchecked. CDR1 and CDR2 from the germline V gene are SEHNR and FQNEAQ (reference sequence). The CDR3 length is 12 residues.

The rearrangement links TRBV12-5 to TRBJ2-1; the TCRdb call, TRBD1, lacks DNA for checking. The CDR3 is 11 residues long. Germline loops: CDR1 LGHNT, CDR2 FRNRAP. CDR3 amino acids: CASGTGDEQFF.

The chain links TRBV28 to TRBJ1-2; as DNA is missing, the TRBD1 call by TCRdb cannot be tested. CDR3 size: 16 residues. Germline V gene lookup returns CDR1 MDHEN and CDR2 SYDVKM. Here the CDR3 reads CASRTIGASSGYGYTF.

The CDR3 loop is CASSYGGAYEQFF. The V call is TRBV6-6, the J call TRBJ2-1; the D call of TRBD1 rests on TCRdb alone, since no DNA is present to check it. The CDR3 spans 13 residues. Germline CDR1 MNHNY, CDR2 SVGAGI (reference sequence).

V and J are TRBV14 and TRBJ2-2; TCRdb's assignment of TRBD1 cannot be checked, as there is no DNA. Germline V lookup: CDR1 SGHDN, CDR2 FVKESK. The CDR3 is 16 residues long. CDR3 sequence reads: CASSQWTGVNTGELFF.

The chain recombines TRBV2 with TRBJ2-2. Per germline, CDR1 SNHLY and CDR2 FYNNEI. The CDR3 totals 11 residues. CDR3: CASRLTGELFF.

The chain's CDR3 is CASSSDGHPTDTQYF. The chain is built from TRBV5-1 and TRBJ2-3; absent DNA, TCRdb's TRBD1 call cannot be checked. CDR1 SGHRS and CDR2 YFSETQ come from the germline V gene. The CDR3 sequence is 15 residues long.

This chain uses TRBV6-1 with TRBJ2-7; no DNA is available, so the TRBD1 call from TCRdb remains unchecked. The CDR3 sequence is 14 residues long. Germline V gene data show CDR1 as MNHNS and CDR2 as SASEGT. The CDR3 sequence: CASSDWDSRYEQYF.

The chain couples TRBV3-1 to TRBJ2-7; TCRdb's D gene call, TRBD1, goes unchecked for lack of DNA. Germline CDR1 LGHDT, CDR2 YNNKEL (reference sequence). This CDR3 has 13 amino acids. CDR3 loop: CASSQASGNEQYF.

The CDR3 is CASSLEGRGQSPLHF. The gene calls are TRBV5-4 and TRBJ1-6; the TCRdb D gene call, TRBD1, has no DNA to confirm it. The CDR3 runs 15 residues. Germline V gene sequence: CDR1 SGHNT, CDR2 YYREEE (reference sequence).

This chain connects TRBV29-1 to TRBJ2-5. Looked up from germline, CDR1 is SQVTM and CDR2 is ANQGSEA. The CDR3 consists of 12 residues. This chain's CDR3 is CSVDSAIRAQYF.

The rearrangement uses TRBV28 and TRBJ1-1; absent DNA, TCRdb's TRBD1 call cannot be checked. CDR1 is MDHEN and CDR2 is SYDVKM in the germline V gene. This CDR3 region has 14 residues. This CDR3 is CASRSGTGAFEAFF.

The chain is built from TRBV11-3 and TRBJ2-3; TCRdb picks TRBD2, but there is no DNA to check that call. The germline V gene has CDR1 SGHNT and CDR2 YENEEA. This CDR3 region has 15 residues. The CDR3 is CASSTRAGGTDTQYF.

The chain carries TRBV27 and TRBJ2-7; TCRdb proposes TRBD1, but this gene call is untestable without DNA. Germline CDR1 is MNHEY and CDR2 is SMNVEV (reference sequence). The CDR3 extends over 15 amino acids. This CDR3 reads CASSWAGTGVYEQYF.